The following is a T cell receptor beta chain sequence with its context. Its target is not known. This CDR3 is 15 amino acids long. Germline V lookup: CDR1 MDHEN, CDR2 SYDVKM. The V end lost 8 bases, the J end lost 7 bases, and 21 bases lay between the germline ends. Sequencing was performed with immunoSEQ multiplex PCR; in TCRdb, only in-frame clones are kept and a portion is missing. The sample records nearly 90,000 clones, around 88% being singletons. This sample is drawn from a study of T cell responses to AZD1222 COVID-19 vaccine. Regarding the study as a whole: Possibly, clonal diversity was underestimated; donors were largely white British and included more females.

The sample was peripheral blood, taken on day 0 of MenACWY control vaccination. The sequence came from an adult in good health. The gene calls are TRBV28 and TRBJ1-5; maybe TRBD1 (6 bases). CDR3 sequence reads: CASRGRRGGKQPQHF. DNA of the CDR3: TGTGCCAGCCGAGGGCGTAGGGGGGGGAAACAGCCCCAGCATTTT.